The TCR beta chain described here comes from a study of control samples from healthy donors and cancer patients. Note on this clone: This specimen includes other DNA sequences encoding the same CDR3.

This table comes from immunoSEQ multiplex PCR, and its TCRdb copy is limited to in-frame clones, with some not included. Seen here are some 150,000 clones, 91% observed once, and the top ten hold approximately 1.5%. CDR1 LNHDA and CDR2 SQIVND come from the germline V gene (reference sequence). CDR3 length equals 11 residues. V lost 3 bases and J lost 7, with 4 bases in between. The chain links TRBV19 to TRBJ2-1, with D uncertain. Sequencing was carried out using blood. The sequence was collected from a woman in her thirties in good health. The CDR3: CASSIRNEQFF. The CDR3 coding sequence is TGTGCCAGTAGTATTAGGAATGAGCAGTTCTTC.